The 13 T cell receptor beta chains given below trace back to one sample, sequenced in a study of T-cell memory formation after mild COVID-19 (dated by TCRdb to the early 2020s). Library construction relied on 5' RACE. Sequencing was performed on an Illumina NovaSeq 6000. Clones were called with MiXCR by TCRdb after fastp trimmed the public reads at Q25, and only in-frame beta chains were retained. Rows with one shared CDR3 protein collapse into an entry with the most common genes and DNA. Across this sample there are about 81,000 distinct CDR3 sequences, with roughly 23% seen only once. The ten largest clonotypes hold roughly 41% of the sample. The sequencing input was PBMCs or a T cell subset sorted from them (not recorded which). The receptor set was obtained from a man between 18 and 29 years old who had mild COVID-19 (a few samples of this study predate the infection). The sample titles of this study are shuffled in the database, so cell type and time point are left out; the donor was told from shared clones.

This clonotype was seen more than once but under ten times. The chain is built from TRBV6-2 or TRBV6-3 and TRBJ1-5; D is unresolved. Between the trimmed V and J ends, which lost 6 bases and 4 bases, there was a span of 10 bases. The CDR3 extends over 13 amino acids. The V gene's germline CDR1 is MNHEY and CDR2 SVGEGT. The CDR3: CASRALVNQPQHF. As DNA, the CDR3 is TGTGCCAGCAGAGCTCTGGTTAATCAGCCCCAGCATTTT.

This clonotype was seen a few times. The genes are TRBV12-3 or TRBV12-4 and TRBJ1-2; D not certain. The V end lost 8 bases, the J end lost 0 bases, and 19 bases lay between the germline ends. CDR3 length equals 16 residues. The CDR3 coding sequence is TGTGCCAGCCTATTCCTCGGTACTTCCGCTAACTATGGCTACACCTTC. Its protein product is CASLFLGTSANYGYTF.

The chain is built from TRBV6-6 and TRBJ1-4; D gene unclear. Germline CDR1 and CDR2: MNHNY and SVGAGI (reference sequence). The CDR3 contains 16 residues. Trimming pared 2 bases from V and 0 bases from J, leaving 10 bases between. The chain's CDR3 is CASSYPLGPTNEKLFF. Here the CDR3 DNA reads TGTGCCAGCAGTTACCCCCTCGGTCCAACTAATGAAAAACTGTTTTTT.

This clonotype was seen a handful of times. V is TRBV29-1 and J is TRBJ1-1; D remains unclear. CDR1 is SQVTM and CDR2 is ANQGSEA in the germline V gene. Trimming shortened V by 7 bases and J by 11 bases, and 11 bases separated the two germline ends. There are 9 residues in the CDR3. CDR3: CSATWMAFF. The CDR3 nucleotides read TGCAGCGCTACCTGGATGGCTTTCTTT. The variable domain in full, completed from reference TRBV29-1 and TRBJ1-1, reads SAVISQKPSRDICQRGTSLTIQCQVDSQVTMMFWYRQQPGQSLTLIATANQGSEATYESGFVIDKFPISRPNLTFSTLTVSNMSPEDSSIYLCSATWMAFFGQGTRLTVV.

The chain couples TRBV6-2 or TRBV6-3 to TRBJ1-2, with D possibly being TRBD1 (6 bases). This CDR3 is 15 amino acids long. CDR1 MNHEY and CDR2 SVGEGT come from the germline V gene. V was cut by 2 bases and J by 4 bases, with 14 bases left in between. As DNA, the CDR3 is TGTGCCAGCAGTTACACGACAGGCCTGGTCTATGGCTACACCTTC. Its translation is CASSYTTGLVYGYTF.

This clonotype was detected only a few times. The chain uses TRBV6-5 and TRBJ1-2, with D tentatively TRBD1 (5 bases). There are 15 residues in the CDR3. In germline, CDR1 is MNHEY, CDR2 SVGAGI. V lost 0 bases, J lost 2 bases, and 10 bases lay in between. The CDR3 DNA reads TGTGCCAGCAGTTACTCGGGGGAGACAAACTATGGCTACACCTTC. This translates into CASSYSGETNYGYTF.

J is TRBJ1-1 and V is TRBV4-3; the D is unclear. Per germline, CDR1 LGHNA and CDR2 YSLEER. V shed 3 bases and J shed 4 bases, with 9 bases lying between them. The CDR3 is made up of 13 amino acids. The CDR3 DNA sequence: TGCGCCAGCAGCCAGGACCTGGGCACTGAAGCTTTCTTT. This translates into CASSQDLGTEAFF.

The count of this clonotype is one. The chain has TRBV7-2 and TRBJ2-1; maybe TRBD1 (5 bases). V was trimmed by 1 base and J by 6 bases, leaving 16 bases between them. CDR1 is SGHTA and CDR2 is FQGNSA in the germline V gene. This CDR3 comprises 16 residues. The chain's CDR3 is CASSLVGRVGRNEQFF. The DNA for the CDR3 is TGTGCCAGCAGCTTAGTGGGCAGGGTGGGTCGCAATGAGCAGTTCTTC.

This sequence joins TRBV29-1 and TRBJ1-2; the D gene is possibly TRBD1 (5 bases). The CDR3 covers 13 residues. V lost 2 bases, J lost 7 bases, and 14 bases lay in between. Germline V gene sequence: CDR1 SQVTM, CDR2 ANQGSEA. Here the CDR3 reads CSVELGEGIGYTF. The CDR3 DNA sequence: TGCAGCGTTGAATTGGGGGAGGGAATTGGCTACACCTTC.

This chain connects TRBV20-1 to TRBJ2-7; TRBD1 or TRBD2 may be the D gene (5 bases each). Deletions cut 0 bases from V and 0 bases from J, with 9 bases between. The CDR3 sequence is 14 residues long. Germline V CDR1 and CDR2: DFQATT, SNEGSKA (reference sequence). This CDR3 reads CSARDPGTSYEQYF. CDR3 sequence (DNA): TGCAGTGCTAGAGATCCAGGGACCTCCTACGAGCAGTACTTC.

The sample holds a few counts of this clonotype. This rearrangement joins TRBV5-6 to TRBJ2-3; 10 bases fit TRBD2. J lost 6 bases, V lost 2 bases, and 9 bases had no gene match. Germline V CDR1 and CDR2: SGHDT, YYEEEE. This CDR3 comprises 16 residues. The CDR3 loop reads CASSFSQAGGSDTQYF. CDR3 sequence (DNA): TGTGCCAGCAGCTTTTCGCAAGCGGGGGGGTCGGATACGCAGTATTTT.

The CDR3: CASSRAEAFF. DNA of the CDR3: TGTGCCAGCAGTAGGGCTGAAGCTTTCTTT. V gene TRBV2 combines with J gene TRBJ1-1; no reliable D call. The CDR3 has 10 amino acids. The germline V gene encodes CDR1 SNHLY and CDR2 FYNNEI. Trimming stripped 5 bases from V and 6 bases from J, with 4 bases between.

The chain couples TRBV11-2 to TRBJ2-2; D unresolved. Germline CDR1 and CDR2: SGHAT and FQNNGV. The CDR3 covers 13 residues. Trimming took off 4 bases at V and 4 bases at J, with 7 bases between the two ends. The CDR3 region has the DNA TGTGCCAGCAGCTCCGAACCCACCGGGGAGCTGTTTTTT. Its protein is CASSSEPTGELFF.